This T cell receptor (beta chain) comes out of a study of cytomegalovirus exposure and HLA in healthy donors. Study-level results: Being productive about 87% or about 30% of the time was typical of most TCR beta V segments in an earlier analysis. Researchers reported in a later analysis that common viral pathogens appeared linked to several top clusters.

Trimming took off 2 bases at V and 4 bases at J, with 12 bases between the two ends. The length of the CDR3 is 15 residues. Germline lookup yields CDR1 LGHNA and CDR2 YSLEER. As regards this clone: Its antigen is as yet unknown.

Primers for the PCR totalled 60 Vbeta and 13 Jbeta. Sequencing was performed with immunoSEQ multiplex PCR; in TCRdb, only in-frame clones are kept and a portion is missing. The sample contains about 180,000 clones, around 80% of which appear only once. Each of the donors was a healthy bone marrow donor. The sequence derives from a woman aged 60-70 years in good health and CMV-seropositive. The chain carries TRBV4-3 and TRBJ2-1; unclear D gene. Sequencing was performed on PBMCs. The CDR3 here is CASSQRYAEYNEQFF. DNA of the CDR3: TGCGCCAGCAGCCAAAGGTACGCGGAGTACAATGAGCAGTTCTTC.